The present T cell receptor beta chain was sequenced within a study of CD8 T cells in Susac syndrome (dated by TCRdb to about 2019). With respect to the entire study: Of the Susac syndrome patients who were sequenced, under 10 were in clinical remission while about six had clinically active disease. At the time of blood withdrawal, Susac syndrome patients were either therapy-naive, taking corticosteroids (with some also receiving IVIg), or on IVIg alone. The study used repertoire sequencing to test whether antigen drove CD8+ T cell activation and differentiation in Susac syndrome. Beyond this particular receptor, the publication reports: The number of individuals in the TCR sequencing and HLA analysis was recognized as being relatively small. No clonal expansion was detected in the CD4+ T cell repertoire of Susac syndrome patients.

Peripheral blood CD8+ and CD4+ T cells from healthy donors, Susac syndrome patients and multiple sclerosis patients were profiled by high-throughput TCR beta sequencing. Recently defined diagnostic criteria for definite or probable disease were met by the Susac syndrome patients. Bulk CD8+ and CD4+ T cells were purified by magnetic negative isolation, while CD8+ TEMRA cells were enriched using FACS. Blood was drawn into EDTA tubes, processed within 24 hours, and PBMCs were isolated by density gradient centrifugation. PBMCs intended for TCR sequencing were cryopreserved in liquid nitrogen and were subsequently thawed in a 37 degrees C water bath. A purity of at least 90% was achieved for sorted or isolated CD4+, CD8+ and CD8+ TEMRA cells. A word on this clonotype: This receptor's antigen is unknown. Its ends do not fully match the called genes, so a read error is possible.

The CDR3 sequence holds 14 residues, the cysteine and phenylalanine included. The DNA shown is the 42-base CDR3, in frame from base 1. Reading the germline V gene (reference sequence) gives CDR1 DFQATT and CDR2 SNEGSKA. RNA was extracted with the RNeasy kit and about 0.5 to 1 ug was reverse transcribed using random hexamers. The immunoSEQ multiplex PCR assay, which covers 54 Vbeta and 13 Jbeta segments, was used to amplify TCR beta CDR3 regions. PCR amplification bias was corrected using a synthetic template baseline for primer optimization and computational correction. The paper's data handling went like this. Reads were assigned to V, D and J genes according to IMGT and analyzed in immunoSEQ Analyzer, with only productive sequences retained. Clonality was calculated as one minus the Shannon entropy normalized by log2 of the number of productive unique sequences. For each patient and control, public and private clones were evaluated within the 100 most prevalent clones. A clone was defined as Susac-specific if it was absent from the healthy and MS cohorts, from more than 850 published viral clones and from other ImmuneACCESS disease sequences. Starting from the raw public reads, TCRdb applied fastp trimming at Q25, assembled clones with MiXCR and retained in-frame beta chains. Duplicate CDR3 protein sequences are folded into a single record with the most common DNA and genes. Clone size and V and J calls follow TCRdb, not the original study. The sample table records around 190,000 distinct CDR3 sequences; 85% to 95% of these occur just once. The ten most abundant clones make up roughly 0.12% of the sample.

What was sequenced was CD4+ T cells from PBMCs. The chain is encoded by TRBV20-1 joined to TRBJ2-1, and TRBD2 may be the D gene, going by 6 matching bases. This receptor was obtained from a human donor with Susac syndrome. The DNA sequence is given as TGCAGTGCTAGAGACCTCTCGCGGGGCCAGGAGCGGTTCTTC. Translated, it reads CSARDLSRGQERFF.